This T cell receptor (beta chain) was identified in a study of shared clonotypes between healthy human individuals. Libraries were prepared by immunoSEQ multiplex PCR; TCRdb keeps only in-frame clonotypes and omits some of them. The sample has approximately 2.5 million clones, 85% to 95% seen once. The length of the CDR3 is 14 residues. CDR1 is SGHTA and CDR2 is FQGTGA in the germline V gene. V was shortened by 0 bases and J by 9 bases, with 12 bases between the two germline ends. This receptor was taken from a man between 18 and 35 years old in good health. The J gene is TRBJ2-1, the V gene TRBV7-3; D possibly corresponds to TRBD1 (5 bases). Material for sequencing was naive CD4+ T cells sorted from blood. Subset in this sample: CD45RA+ positively selected. This CDR3 is CASSLTKGIGEQFF. In DNA, the CDR3 is TGTGCCAGCAGCTTAACCAAGGGGATCGGTGAGCAGTTCTTC.